This is a list of T cell receptor beta chains from one sample in a study of CD8+CD57+ T cells in acquired aplastic anemia. TCRdb used MiXCR to reprocess the reads, holding one entry per CDR3 protein. The repertoire holds about 160,000 distinct CDR3 sequences, with 40% to 50% as singletons. The specimen was sorted CD4+, CD8+, or CD8+CD57+ T cells (not recorded which) from PBMCs. The receptors were sampled from a human donor with aplastic anemia. Each CDR3 is given with its conserved first and last residue. The D gene is left open where the match is weak. Some rows have no size entry. The others give once, few or many, or a class for an expanded clone.

d_gene	v_gene	abundance	j_gene	CDR3aa	CDR3nt
NA	TRBV7-9	few	TRBJ2-7	CASSLVATYEQYF	TGTGCCAGCAGCTTAGTGGCCACCTACGAGCAGTACTTC
NA	TRBV7-9	NA	TRBJ2-1	CASSPLLKGEQFF	TGTGCCAGCAGCCCGCTACTAAAGGGTGAGCAGTTCTTC
NA	TRBV18	many	TRBJ2-5	CASSPPGLETQYF	TGTGCCAGCTCACCACCAGGGCTGGAGACCCAGTACTTC
NA	TRBV10-2	NA	TRBJ1-6	CASSEGTSNSPLHF	TGCGCCAGCAGTGAGGGGACATCCAATTCACCCCTCCACTTT
TRBD2	TRBV11-2	once	TRBJ2-3	CASSFSGGAGTDTQYF	TGTGCCAGCAGCTTTAGCGGGGGGGCCGGCACAGATACGCAGTATTTT
NA	TRBV11-2	NA	TRBJ1-3	CASSRDSISGNTIYF	TGTGCCAGCAGCCGTGACAGCATCTCTGGAAACACCATATATTTT
NA	TRBV7-3	many	TRBJ1-1	CASSSRDNTEAFF	TGTGCCAGCAGCAGCCGGGACAACACTGAAGCTTTCTTT
TRBD2	TRBV11-1	NA	TRBJ2-1	CASSPGLAGGSYNEQFF	TGTGCCAGCAGCCCAGGACTAGCGGGAGGCTCCTACAATGAGCAGTTCTTC
TRBD1	TRBV11-2	NA	TRBJ1-4	CASSTWDREVEKLFF	TGTGCCAGCAGCACCTGGGACAGGGAGGTAGAAAAACTGTTTTTT
TRBD1	TRBV7-6	many	TRBJ1-1	CASSLAGTGAANTEAFF	TGTGCCAGCAGCTTAGCCGGGACAGGGGCCGCGAACACTGAAGCTTTCTTT
NA	TRBV7-2	many	TRBJ2-5	CASRKGKLDGAQETQYF	TGTGCCAGCAGAAAAGGGAAATTAGACGGGGCCCAAGAGACCCAGTACTTC
NA	TRBV29-1	NA	TRBJ2-1	CSVHAGNEGEQFF	TGCAGCGTGCATGCGGGTAACGAGGGCGAGCAGTTCTTC
TRBD1	TRBV27	few	TRBJ1-5	CASRSLGTGSNQPQHF	TGTGCCAGCCGTTCGTTAGGGACAGGGAGCAATCAGCCCCAGCATTTT
NA	TRBV19	many	TRBJ2-3	CASSYSGTRSTDTQYF	TGTGCCAGTAGTTACTCCGGGACGAGGAGCACAGATACGCAGTATTTT
NA	TRBV7-9	NA	TRBJ1-6	CASSDRVLHF	TGTGCCAGCAGCGATCGGGTGCTCCACTTT
TRBD1	TRBV7-9	NA	TRBJ2-2	CASSFTGGGGQLFF	TGTGCCAGCAGCTTCACAGGGGGCGGCGGGCAGCTGTTTTTT
NA	TRBV20-1	NA	TRBJ2-7	CSASRQGSEQYF	TGCAGTGCTAGTCGGCAGGGATCCGAGCAGTACTTC
NA	TRBV19	NA	TRBJ2-1	CASNKGGWNEQFF	TGTGCCAGCAATAAGGGTGGGTGGAATGAGCAGTTCTTC
NA	TRBV27	NA	TRBJ2-5	CASSLYSNQPQYF	TGTGCCAGCAGTTTATACAGCAATCAGCCCCAGTACTTC
NA	TRBV7-6	many	TRBJ2-7	CASSFGRASYEQYF	TGTGCCAGCAGCTTTGGCAGGGCCTCCTACGAGCAGTACTTC
TRBD2	TRBV7-6	NA	TRBJ2-7	CASSSSRGGDVREQYF	TGTGCCAGCAGCTCTAGCCGGGGAGGGGACGTTCGCGAGCAGTACTTC
TRBD1	TRBV19	NA	TRBJ2-7	CASIQGAAYEQYF	TGTGCCAGCATTCAGGGGGCCGCCTACGAGCAGTACTTC
NA	TRBV20-1	many	TRBJ1-4	CSALVPRGDEKLFF	TGCAGTGCGCTAGTTCCCAGGGGTGATGAAAAACTGTTTTTT
NA	TRBV28	many	TRBJ1-6	CARGDRTDSPLHF	TGTGCCAGAGGAGACAGGACGGATTCACCCCTCCACTTT
TRBD1	TRBV20-1	many	TRBJ1-1	CSCTGGNTEAFF	TGCAGTTGCACAGGGGGAAACACTGAAGCTTTCTTT
TRBD2	TRBV5-1	many	TRBJ2-7	CASSSQPGLAGEYEQYF	TGCGCCAGCAGCTCACAACCGGGACTAGCGGGAGAATACGAGCAGTACTTC
NA	TRBV13	NA	TRBJ1-2	CASSLDGLAPVYGYTF	TGTGCCAGCAGCTTAGATGGGCTAGCGCCCGTCTATGGCTACACCTTC
NA	TRBV11-1	NA	TRBJ2-1	CASSLDDTVYEQFF	TGTGCCAGCAGCTTGGACGATACAGTCTATGAGCAGTTCTTC
NA	TRBV6-5	NA	TRBJ1-1	CASSYLGPEAFF	TGTGCCAGCAGTTATCTAGGGCCTGAAGCTTTCTTT
NA	TRBV10-3	NA	TRBJ1-2	CATTSLGSNPYGYTF	TGTGCCACAACAAGCCTCGGGAGCAACCCCTATGGCTACACCTTC
TRBD2	TRBV28	few	TRBJ2-7	CASSLRDAGVIYEQYF	TGTGCCAGCAGTTTAAGGGACGCGGGAGTCATCTACGAGCAGTACTTC
TRBD2	TRBV11-1	NA	TRBJ2-3	CASRQLASGADTQYF	TGTGCCAGCAGGCAACTAGCGTCTGGGGCAGATACGCAGTATTTT
TRBD2	TRBV15	few	TRBJ2-1	CATSREGLADYNEQFF	TGTGCCACCAGCAGAGAAGGACTAGCGGATTACAATGAGCAGTTCTTC
NA	TRBV2	few	TRBJ1-3	CASSAGTGGNTIYF	TGTGCCAGCAGTGCGGGGACTGGGGGAAACACCATATATTTT
NA	TRBV11-1	NA	TRBJ2-3	CASSSGSLDTDTQYF	TGTGCCAGCAGCTCAGGGTCCTTAGACACAGATACGCAGTATTTT
NA	TRBV12-3/TRBV12-4	NA	TRBJ1-4	CASSTRRLGAGEKLFF	TGTGCCAGCAGTACCCGACGCTTGGGGGCGGGAGAAAAACTGTTTTTT
NA	TRBV25-1	NA	TRBJ2-1	CASSPARDNYNEQFF	TGTGCCAGCAGTCCGGCCCGGGACAACTACAATGAGCAGTTCTTC
NA	TRBV29-1	NA	TRBJ2-3	CSVGWGSTDTQYF	TGCAGCGTTGGGTGGGGAAGCACAGATACGCAGTATTTT
NA	TRBV25-1	many	TRBJ2-3	CASRGRDTQYF	TGTGCCAGCAGGGGGAGGGATACGCAGTATTTT
NA	TRBV2	many	TRBJ1-1	CASQVVVTSEAFF	TGTGCCAGCCAAGTGGTGGTTACGTCCGAAGCTTTCTTT
TRBD1	TRBV5-1	NA	TRBJ2-7	CASSLAPGTGGRLGEQYF	TGCGCCAGCAGCTTGGCCCCCGGGACAGGGGGTAGGCTGGGCGAGCAGTACTTC
NA	TRBV7-9	NA	TRBJ2-5	CASSNLGRLVEETQYF	TGTGCCAGCAGCAACCTCGGCAGGTTGGTCGAGGAGACCCAGTACTTC
NA	TRBV5-1	many	TRBJ1-1	CASSFTANTEAFF	TGCGCCAGCAGCTTTACAGCGAACACTGAAGCTTTCTTT
NA	TRBV29-1	many	TRBJ2-1	CSVEEGVGASYNEQFF	TGCAGCGTTGAAGAAGGTGTGGGAGCCTCCTACAATGAGCAGTTCTTC
NA	TRBV5-1	few	TRBJ1-1	CASRTVGGGEAFF	TGCGCCAGCAGAACTGTGGGGGGGGGTGAAGCTTTCTTT
TRBD2	TRBV24-1	NA	TRBJ2-2	CATSSSGDYTGELCF	TGTGCCACCAGTAGCAGCGGGGACTACACCGGGGAGCTGTGTTTC
TRBD2	TRBV5-1	many	TRBJ2-7	CASSFLAETYEQYF	TGCGCCAGCAGCTTTCTAGCGGAAACCTACGAGCAGTACTTC
NA	TRBV20-1	NA	TRBJ1-4	CSARDLADSRFNEKLFF	TGCAGTGCTAGAGATTTGGCAGACTCGAGATTCAATGAAAAACTGTTTTTT
TRBD2	TRBV11-2	NA	TRBJ2-2	CASSLVSSGVGELFF	TGTGCCAGCAGCTTAGTATCTAGCGGGGTAGGGGAGCTGTTTTTT
NA	TRBV6-5	many	TRBJ2-2	CASSYGAANGKGELFF	TGTGCCAGCAGTTACGGGGCGGCCAATGGGAAAGGGGAGCTGTTTTTT